The clone carrying this T cell receptor beta chain occurred a few times. Its cognate antigen is unknown. This sample is drawn from a study of blood T cells in healthy people across ages. A second roughly 6 to 12 cycle PCR used barcoded and J-beta primers. TCRdb reprocessed the 5' RACE reads via MiXCR and lists one record per CDR3 protein. The sample shows about 730,000 distinct CDR3 sequences, 43% of them seen only once. Overall study results and limits: Strongly correlated with naive T cell percentage was TCR beta diversity. Both naive CD4+ cell counts and diversity were greater in long-lived donors than in aged donors.

The sequence was obtained from a woman aged 60 to 75 in good health. Sequenced input: blood.

This chain's CDR3 is CASSEVGGEQYF. The CDR3 DNA reads as TGTGCCAGCAGTGAAGTGGGGGGCGAGCAGTACTTC. The V call is TRBV25-1, the J call TRBJ2-7; tentative D call: TRBD2 (6 bases). The CDR3 length is 12 residues. In germline, CDR1 is MGHDK, CDR2 SYGVNS. The V gene lost 2 bases and the J gene lost 6 bases, with 8 bases spanning the gap.